The source of this T cell receptor (beta chain) is a study of T cells after yellow fever vaccination. About the study: Low-cell-number fractions were prepared with SMART-Seq v4 Ultra Low Input. Findings of the study overall: The CD4 compartment and the CD8 compartment contained a small share of clonotypes in common.

TCRdb reprocessed the 5' RACE reads via MiXCR and lists one record per CDR3 protein. The table records fewer than 500,000 distinct CDR3 sequences, 15% to 20% of them present only once. About this clonotype: The antigen is undetermined.

The germline V gene encodes CDR1 KGHSH and CDR2 LQKENI. V was cut by 4 bases and J by 5 bases, with 26 bases left in between. The CDR3 is 18 residues long. Sequenced material: PBMCs, taken before the yellow fever booster vaccination. This clonotype was obtained from a man aged 18 to 30 who received the YFV17D yellow fever vaccine. The rearrangement joins TRBV18 to TRBJ2-5; TRBD2 is a possible D gene (6 bases). The CDR3 protein is CASSLRVDSGTVWETQYF. Here the CDR3 DNA reads TGTGCCAGCTCACTCCGGGTGGATAGCGGCACGGTATGGGAGACCCAGTACTTC.